Shown below are 11 T cell receptor beta chains from a single sample sequenced in a study of response to subunit inactivated influenza vaccine. TCRdb re-derived calls from the RT-PCR reads in MiXCR, one entry per CDR3 protein. Of around 480,000 distinct CDR3 sequences in the sample, roughly 9.7% were seen once. The sample here was PBMCs from blood, taken more than 35 days after vaccination. These receptors all come from a man over 45 who received an inactivated influenza vaccine.

A note on this clonotype: The junction differs from germline at one of its ends, possibly a read error. The chain has TRBV6-1 and TRBJ2-2; 10 nucleotides agree with TRBD1. The CDR3 has 15 amino acids. From germline, CDR1 is MNHNS and CDR2 SASEGT. Here the CDR3 reads CATSNRDRGYGGLFF. The CDR3 coding sequence is TGTGCCACTTCGAATCGGGACAGGGGATACGGGGGGCTGTTTTTT.

This clonotype has ten or more counts. The chain combines TRBV20-1 with TRBJ1-4; D gene unclear. V dropped 6 bases and J dropped 2 bases, with 10 bases sitting between them. The CDR3 loop spans 13 amino acids. The germline gives CDR1 DFQATT, CDR2 SNEGSKA (reference sequence). The CDR3 sequence is CSAEPSTNEKLFF. CDR3 nucleotide sequence: TGCAGTGCCGAACCGTCTACTAATGAAAAACTGTTTTTT.

This chain joins TRBV24-1 and TRBJ2-3; the match to TRBD2 covers 11 bases. V gave up 7 bases and J gave up 13 bases; unmatched junction bases: 24. The CDR3 loop spans 18 amino acids. CDR1 KGHDR and CDR2 SFDVKD come from the germline V gene. In DNA form, the CDR3 reads TGTGCCACCAGCCCGGGGGCAAGGCTAGCGGGAGGCCAAGAGTGGGAGTATTTT. Translated, it gives CATSPGARLAGGQEWEYF.

The chain combines TRBV28 with TRBJ2-7; the D gene is possibly TRBD1 (5 bases). From germline, CDR1 is MDHEN and CDR2 SYDVKM. V gave up 8 bases and J gave up 7 bases, with 24 bases separating them. The CDR3 covers 15 residues. The CDR3 nucleotides read TGTGCCAGCCTAGACAGTCTCGGGCGTATTGGTGAGCAGTACTTC. Residues: CASLDSLGRIGEQYF.

The table lists this clonotype with a few counts. The chain uses TRBV27 and TRBJ1-3; a weak D match, TRBD1 (5 bases). The germline CDR1 and CDR2 sequences are MNHEY and SMNVEV (reference sequence). V lost 3 bases and J lost 4, with 10 bases in between. This CDR3 comprises 14 residues. This CDR3 reads CASSLARDGNTIYF. The CDR3 DNA follows: TGTGCCAGCAGTTTGGCAAGGGACGGAAACACCATATATTTT.

This clonotype was recorded a few times. The chain combines TRBV7-8 with TRBJ2-1; 7 nucleotides agree with TRBD2. The V and J ends lost 5 bases and 0 bases, in that order; junction bases with no gene match: 7. The V gene's germline CDR1 is SGHVS and CDR2 FQNEAQ. The CDR3 is 16 amino acids. The CDR3, as DNA: TGTGCCAGCAGCACCACTAGCGCGAGCTCCTACAATGAGCAGTTCTTC. As protein: CASSTTSASSYNEQFF.

This clonotype was detected only once. The rearrangement uses TRBV20-1 and TRBJ2-1, with TRBD1 identical over 7 bases. CDR3 size: 13 residues. V dropped 6 bases and J dropped 9; count of bases not matched to a gene: 11. The V gene's germline CDR1 is DFQATT and CDR2 SNEGSKA (reference sequence). The CDR3 loop is CSAAQGIPTEQFF. The DNA of the CDR3 is TGCAGTGCCGCACAGGGGATCCCTACTGAGCAGTTCTTC.

This clonotype was found a few times. This chain joins TRBV5-5 and TRBJ2-7; D may be TRBD2 (5 bases). The CDR3 is 14 residues long. Germline values: CDR1 SGHKS, CDR2 YYEKEE (reference sequence). Trimming stripped 1 base from V and 0 bases from J, with 8 bases between. CDR3 nucleotide sequence: TGTGCCAGCAGCTTGATACTAGACTCCTACGAGCAGTACTTC. Its protein product is CASSLILDSYEQYF.

This clonotype was detected ten times or more. The V gene is TRBV6-1, the J gene TRBJ2-1; 10 bases line up with TRBD2. There are 14 residues in the CDR3. The V gene end was trimmed by 9 bases and the J gene end by 2 bases; junction bases not matched to a gene: 4. The germline CDR1 and CDR2 sequences are MNHNS and SASEGT. CDR3 nucleotide sequence: TGTGCCAGTCATAGCGGGAGGACCTACAATGAGCAGTTCTTC. Protein product: CASHSGRTYNEQFF.

This clonotype appeared a few times. The chain couples TRBV7-9 to TRBJ2-3, with D unresolved. V lost 4 bases and J 6 bases, leaving 17 bases between the germline ends. The CDR3 loop spans 15 amino acids. Per the germline V gene, CDR1 is SEHNR and CDR2 is FQNEAQ (reference sequence). The CDR3 loop reads CASSSRRVPGDTQYF. The CDR3 nucleotides read TGTGCCAGCAGCTCCCGCCGGGTCCCCGGGGATACGCAGTATTTT.

This clonotype was seen only a few times. This chain joins TRBV11-2 and TRBJ1-4; 9 bases map to TRBD1. The ends lost 3 bases at V and 7 bases at J; junction bases unmatched: 9. Per germline, CDR1 SGHAT and CDR2 FQNNGV. The CDR3 sequence is 16 residues long. The CDR3 sequence: CASSFAEGQGSEKLFF. DNA of the CDR3: TGTGCCAGCAGCTTCGCAGAGGGACAGGGTAGTGAAAAACTGTTTTTT.